Each of the 3 T cell receptor beta chains below was sequenced from the same sample in a study of blood T cell repertoires in COVID-19. The protocol was immunoSEQ multiplex PCR, while the TCRdb copy is restricted to in-frame clones and leaves out a portion. The table includes a few hundred thousand clones, 75% to 90% detected once. Sequencing used peripheral blood. The origin of the receptors is a middle-aged woman with acute or convalescent COVID-19.

The rearrangement joins TRBV20-1 to TRBJ1-1; no firm D call. CDR3 length equals 11 residues. The germline CDR1 and CDR2 sequences are DFQATT and SNEGSKA (reference sequence). Trimming stripped 3 bases from V and 9 bases from J, with 11 bases between. CDR3 bases: TGCAGTGCTAGCACTGCCAGGAAAGCTTTCTTT. The encoded protein is CSASTARKAFF.

The chain couples TRBV6-5 to TRBJ2-1; 8 bases agree with TRBD1. Germline assignment: CDR1 MNHEY and CDR2 SVGAGI. The CDR3 extends over 15 amino acids. Germline trimming cut 6 bases from V and 7 bases from J; bases unmatched to any gene: 11. CDR3 nucleotides: TGTGCCAGCAGCCGGACCCGGACAGGGTTTAATGAGCAGTTCTTC. It specifies CASSRTRTGFNEQFF.

The chain has TRBV7-2 and TRBJ2-3, with TRBD2 matching over 7 bases. Germline trimming cut 1 base from V and 0 bases from J; bases unmatched to any gene: 7. CDR1 is SGHTA and CDR2 is FQGNSA in the germline V gene. The CDR3 length is 17 residues. The CDR3 reads CASSLGGAGVSTDTQYF. CDR3 nucleotide sequence: TGTGCCAGCAGCTTAGGAGGTGCGGGGGTTAGCACAGATACGCAGTATTTT.